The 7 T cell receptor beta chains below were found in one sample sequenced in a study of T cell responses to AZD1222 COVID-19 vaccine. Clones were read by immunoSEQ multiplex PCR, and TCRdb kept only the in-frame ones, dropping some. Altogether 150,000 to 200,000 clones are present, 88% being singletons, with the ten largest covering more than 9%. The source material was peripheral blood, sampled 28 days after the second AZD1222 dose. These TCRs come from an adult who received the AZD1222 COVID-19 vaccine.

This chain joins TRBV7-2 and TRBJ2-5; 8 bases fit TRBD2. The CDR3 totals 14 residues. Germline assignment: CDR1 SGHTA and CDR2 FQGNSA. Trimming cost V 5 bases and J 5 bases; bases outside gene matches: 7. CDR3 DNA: TGTGCCAGCAGCCCGAACGGACTAGCCGAGACCCAGTACTTC. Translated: CASSPNGLAETQYF. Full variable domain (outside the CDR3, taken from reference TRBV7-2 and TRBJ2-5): GAGVSQSPSNKVTEKGKDVELRCDPISGHTALYWYRQSLGQGLEFLIYFQGNSAPDKSGLPSDRFSAERTGGSVSTLTIQRTQQEDSAVYLCASSPNGLAETQYFGPGTRLLVL.

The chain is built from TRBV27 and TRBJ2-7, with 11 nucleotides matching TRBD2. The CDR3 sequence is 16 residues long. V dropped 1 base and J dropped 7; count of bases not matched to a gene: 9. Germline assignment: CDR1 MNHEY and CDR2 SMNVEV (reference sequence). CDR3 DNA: TGTGCCAGCAGTTTATTTATAGCGGGGGGGTCAAGGGAGCAGTACTTC. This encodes CASSLFIAGGSREQYF.

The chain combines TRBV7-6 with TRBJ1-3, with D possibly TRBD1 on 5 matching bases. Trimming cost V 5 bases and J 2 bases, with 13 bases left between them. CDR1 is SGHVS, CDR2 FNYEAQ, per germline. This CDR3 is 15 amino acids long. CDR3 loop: CASSPQTVPGNTIYF. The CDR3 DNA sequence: TGTGCCAGCAGCCCCCAGACAGTACCTGGAAACACCATATATTTT.

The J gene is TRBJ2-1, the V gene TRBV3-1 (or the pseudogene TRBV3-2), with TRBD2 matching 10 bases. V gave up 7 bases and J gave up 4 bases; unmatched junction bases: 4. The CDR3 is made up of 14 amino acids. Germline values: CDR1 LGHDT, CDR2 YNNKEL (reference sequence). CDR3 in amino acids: CASNQRGGYNEQFF. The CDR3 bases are TGTGCCAGCAACCAGCGGGGGGGGTACAATGAGCAGTTCTTC.

The DNA for the CDR3 is TGTGCCTGTGTGGGGGACGGACACTACGAGCAGTACTTC. Its translation: CACVGDGHYEQYF. The chain uses TRBV30 and TRBJ2-7; perhaps D is TRBD1 or TRBD2 (5 bases each). The CDR3 contains 13 residues. CDR1 is GTSNPN and CDR2 is SVGIG in the germline V gene (reference sequence). The V gene lost 6 bases and the J gene lost 3 bases, with 15 bases spanning the gap.

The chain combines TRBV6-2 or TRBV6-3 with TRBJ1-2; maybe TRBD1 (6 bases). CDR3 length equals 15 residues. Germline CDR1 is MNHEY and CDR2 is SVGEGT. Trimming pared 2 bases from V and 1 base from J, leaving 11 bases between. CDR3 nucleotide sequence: TGTGCCAGCAGTTACAATGGACAGATTAACTATGGCTACACCTTC. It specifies CASSYNGQINYGYTF.

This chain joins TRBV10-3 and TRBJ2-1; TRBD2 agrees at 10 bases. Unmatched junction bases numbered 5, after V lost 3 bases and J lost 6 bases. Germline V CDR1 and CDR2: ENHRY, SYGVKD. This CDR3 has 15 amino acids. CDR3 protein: CAISEERGGPNEQFF. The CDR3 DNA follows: TGTGCCATCAGTGAAGAGCGGGGGGGCCCCAATGAGCAGTTCTTC.